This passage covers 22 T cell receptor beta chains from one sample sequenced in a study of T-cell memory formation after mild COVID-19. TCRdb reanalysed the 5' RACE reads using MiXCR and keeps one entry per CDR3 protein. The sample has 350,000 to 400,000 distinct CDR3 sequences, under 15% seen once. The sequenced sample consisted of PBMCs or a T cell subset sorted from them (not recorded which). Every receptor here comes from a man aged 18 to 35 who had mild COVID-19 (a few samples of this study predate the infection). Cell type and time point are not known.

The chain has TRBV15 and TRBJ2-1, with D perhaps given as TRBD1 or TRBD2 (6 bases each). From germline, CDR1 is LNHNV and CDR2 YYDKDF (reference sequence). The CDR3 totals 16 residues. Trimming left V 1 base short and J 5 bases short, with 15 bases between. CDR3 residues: CATSRGRGDTDNEQFF. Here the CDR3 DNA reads TGTGCCACCAGCAGAGGCCGCGGGGACACCGACAATGAGCAGTTCTTC.

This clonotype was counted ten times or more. CDR3 nucleotide sequence: TGTGCCAGCTCTCCACTTGGCGCAGATACGCAGTATTTT. Amino acid sequence: CASSPLGADTQYF. The chain recombines TRBV7-9 with TRBJ2-3; D uncertain. The ends were cut back, 8 bases at V and 4 bases at J, with 13 bases in the middle. CDR1 and CDR2 from the germline V gene are SEHNR and FQNEAQ (reference sequence). This CDR3 region has 13 residues.

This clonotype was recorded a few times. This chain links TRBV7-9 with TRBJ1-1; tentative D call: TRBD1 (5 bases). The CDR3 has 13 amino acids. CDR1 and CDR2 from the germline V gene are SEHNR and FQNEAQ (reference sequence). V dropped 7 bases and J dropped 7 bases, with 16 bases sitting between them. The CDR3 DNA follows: TGTGCCAGCAACTGGGGGTCGGGGGGTGAAGCTTTCTTT. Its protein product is CASNWGSGGEAFF. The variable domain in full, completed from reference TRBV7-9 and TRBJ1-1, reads DTGVSQNPRHKITKRGQNVTFRCDPISEHNRLYWYRQTLGQGPEFLTYFQNEAQLEKSRLLSDRFSAERPKGSFSTLEIQRTEQGDSAMYLCASNWGSGGEAFFGQGTRLTVV.

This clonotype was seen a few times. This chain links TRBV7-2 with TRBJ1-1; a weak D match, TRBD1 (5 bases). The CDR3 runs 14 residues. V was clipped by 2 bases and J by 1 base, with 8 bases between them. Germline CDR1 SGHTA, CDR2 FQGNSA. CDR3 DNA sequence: TGTGCCAGCAGCTTAACGCAGGGGAACACTGAAGCTTTCTTT. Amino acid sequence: CASSLTQGNTEAFF.

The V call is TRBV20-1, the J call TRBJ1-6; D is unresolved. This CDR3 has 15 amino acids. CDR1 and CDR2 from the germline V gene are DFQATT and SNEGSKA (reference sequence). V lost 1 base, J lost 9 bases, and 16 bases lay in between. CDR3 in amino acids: CSARAVTALGSPLHF. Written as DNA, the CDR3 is TGCAGTGCTAGAGCTGTAACAGCCTTGGGTTCACCCCTCCACTTT.

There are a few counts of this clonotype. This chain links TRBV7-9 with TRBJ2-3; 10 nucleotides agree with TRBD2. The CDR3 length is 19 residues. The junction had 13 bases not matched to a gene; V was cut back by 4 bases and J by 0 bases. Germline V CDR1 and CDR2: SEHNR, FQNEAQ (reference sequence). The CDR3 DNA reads TGTGCCAGCAGCTCCCTGTCTAGCGGGGGCCCCCTTAGCACAGATACGCAGTATTTT. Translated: CASSSLSSGGPLSTDTQYF.

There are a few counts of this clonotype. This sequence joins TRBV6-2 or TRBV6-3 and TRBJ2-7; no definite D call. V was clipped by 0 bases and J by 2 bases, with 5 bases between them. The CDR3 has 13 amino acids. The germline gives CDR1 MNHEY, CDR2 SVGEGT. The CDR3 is CASSYSRTYEQYF. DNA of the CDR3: TGTGCCAGCAGTTACTCACGGACCTACGAGCAGTACTTC.

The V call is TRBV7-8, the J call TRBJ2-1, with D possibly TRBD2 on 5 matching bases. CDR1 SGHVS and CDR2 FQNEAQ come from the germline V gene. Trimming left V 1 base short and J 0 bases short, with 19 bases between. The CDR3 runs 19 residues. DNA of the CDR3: TGTGCCAGCAGCTTAGAACCGGGGTCCGAGGTAAGCTCCTACAATGAGCAGTTCTTC. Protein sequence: CASSLEPGSEVSSYNEQFF. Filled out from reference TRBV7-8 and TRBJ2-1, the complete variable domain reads GAGVSQSPRYKVAKRGQDVALRCDPISGHVSLFWYQQALGQGPEFLTYFQNEAQLDKSGLPSDRFFAERPEGSVSTLKIQRTQQEDSAVYLCASSLEPGSEVSSYNEQFFGPGTRLTVL.

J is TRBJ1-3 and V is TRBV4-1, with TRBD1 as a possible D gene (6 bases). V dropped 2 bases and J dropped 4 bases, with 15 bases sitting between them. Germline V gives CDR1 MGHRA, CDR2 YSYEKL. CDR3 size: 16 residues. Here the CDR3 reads CASSQLGTGLGNTIYF. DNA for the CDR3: TGCGCCAGCAGCCAACTAGGTACAGGGCTAGGAAACACCATATATTTT.

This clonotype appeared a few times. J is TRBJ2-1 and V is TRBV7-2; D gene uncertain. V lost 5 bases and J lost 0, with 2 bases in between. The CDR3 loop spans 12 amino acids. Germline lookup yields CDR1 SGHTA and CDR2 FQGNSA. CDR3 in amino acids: CASSTSYNEQFF. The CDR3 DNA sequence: TGTGCCAGCAGCACCTCCTACAATGAGCAGTTCTTC.

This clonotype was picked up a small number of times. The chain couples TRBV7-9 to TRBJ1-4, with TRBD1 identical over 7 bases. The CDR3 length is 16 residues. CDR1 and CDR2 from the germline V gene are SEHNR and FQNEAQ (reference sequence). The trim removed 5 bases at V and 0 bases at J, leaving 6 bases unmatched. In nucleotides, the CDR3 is TGTGCCAGCAGCGGAGGGACAGCAGCAACTAATGAAAAACTGTTTTTT. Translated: CASSGGTAATNEKLFF.

CDR3 loop: CSVERDRGRGYTF. The CDR3 DNA reads as TGCAGCGTTGAAAGGGACAGGGGTCGTGGCTACACCTTC. The chain combines TRBV29-1 with TRBJ1-2, with 10 nucleotides matching TRBD1. The CDR3 is made up of 13 amino acids. The germline CDR1 and CDR2 sequences are SQVTM and ANQGSEA. Unmatched junction bases numbered 4, after V lost 2 bases and J lost 7 bases. Full variable domain (rest looked up from reference TRBV29-1 and TRBJ1-2): SAVISQKPSRDICQRGTSLTIQCQVDSQVTMMFWYRQQPGQSLTLIATANQGSEATYESGFVIDKFPISRPNLTFSTLTVSNMSPEDSSIYLCSVERDRGRGYTFGSGTRLTVV.

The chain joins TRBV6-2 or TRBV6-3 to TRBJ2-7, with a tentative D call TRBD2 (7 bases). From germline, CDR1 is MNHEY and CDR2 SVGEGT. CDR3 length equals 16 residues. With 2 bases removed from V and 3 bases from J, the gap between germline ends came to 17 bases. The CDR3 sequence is CASSYSARGAFYEQYV. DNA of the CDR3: TGTGCCAGCAGTTACAGTGCTCGGGGGGCTTTCTACGAGCAGTACGTC.

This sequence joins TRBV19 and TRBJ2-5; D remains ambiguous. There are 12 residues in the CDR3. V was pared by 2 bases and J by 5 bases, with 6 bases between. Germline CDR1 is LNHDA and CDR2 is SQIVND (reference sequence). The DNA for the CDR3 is TGTGCCAGTAGTATATCAAGCGAGACCCAGTACTTC. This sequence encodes CASSISSETQYF.

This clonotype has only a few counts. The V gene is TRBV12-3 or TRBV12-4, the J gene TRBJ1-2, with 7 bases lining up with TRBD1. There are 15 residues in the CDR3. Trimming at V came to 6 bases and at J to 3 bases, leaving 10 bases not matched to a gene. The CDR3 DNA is TGTGCCAGCAGACGACAGGGTCGGTCGGACTATGGCTACACCTTC. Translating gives CASRRQGRSDYGYTF.

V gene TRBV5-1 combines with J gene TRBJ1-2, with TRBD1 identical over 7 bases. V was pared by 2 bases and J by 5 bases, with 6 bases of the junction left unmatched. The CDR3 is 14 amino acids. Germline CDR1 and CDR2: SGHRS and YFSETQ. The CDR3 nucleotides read TGCGCCAGCAGCTTAAGCTCACAGGGGTATGGCTACACCTTC. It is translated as CASSLSSQGYGYTF.

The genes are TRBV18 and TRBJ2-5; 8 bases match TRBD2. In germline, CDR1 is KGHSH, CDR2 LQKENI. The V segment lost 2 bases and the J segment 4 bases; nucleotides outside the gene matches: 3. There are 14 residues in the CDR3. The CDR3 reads CASSPGSGRETQYF. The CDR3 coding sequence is TGTGCCAGCTCACCAGGAAGCGGGAGAGAGACCCAGTACTTC.

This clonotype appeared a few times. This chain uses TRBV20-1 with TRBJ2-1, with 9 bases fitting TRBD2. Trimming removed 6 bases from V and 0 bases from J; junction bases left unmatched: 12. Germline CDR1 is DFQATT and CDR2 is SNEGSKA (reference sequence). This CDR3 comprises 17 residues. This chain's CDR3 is CSAKTSGYISSYNEQFF. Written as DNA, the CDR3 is TGCAGTGCCAAGACTAGCGGCTACATAAGCTCCTACAATGAGCAGTTCTTC.

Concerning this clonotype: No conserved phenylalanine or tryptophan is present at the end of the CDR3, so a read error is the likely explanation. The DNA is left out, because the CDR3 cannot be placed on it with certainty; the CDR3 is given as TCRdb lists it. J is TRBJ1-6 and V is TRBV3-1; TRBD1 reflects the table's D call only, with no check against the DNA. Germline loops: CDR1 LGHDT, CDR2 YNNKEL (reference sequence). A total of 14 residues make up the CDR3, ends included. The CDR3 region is CASSQRDGSSWTVR.

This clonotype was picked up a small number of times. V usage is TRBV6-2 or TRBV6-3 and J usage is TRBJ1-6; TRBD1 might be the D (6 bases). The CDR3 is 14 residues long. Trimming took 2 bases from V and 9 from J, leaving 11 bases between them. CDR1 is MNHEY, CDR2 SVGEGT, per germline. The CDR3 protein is CASSYLGAGSPLHF. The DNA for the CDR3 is TGTGCCAGCAGTTACCTGGGGGCTGGTTCACCCCTCCACTTT.

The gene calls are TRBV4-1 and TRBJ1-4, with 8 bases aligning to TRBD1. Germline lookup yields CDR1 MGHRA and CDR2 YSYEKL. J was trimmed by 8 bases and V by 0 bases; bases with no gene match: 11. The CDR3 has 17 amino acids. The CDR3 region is CASSQDQWQGAGEKLFF. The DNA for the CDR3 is TGCGCCAGCAGCCAAGATCAGTGGCAGGGGGCCGGCGAAAAACTGTTTTTT.

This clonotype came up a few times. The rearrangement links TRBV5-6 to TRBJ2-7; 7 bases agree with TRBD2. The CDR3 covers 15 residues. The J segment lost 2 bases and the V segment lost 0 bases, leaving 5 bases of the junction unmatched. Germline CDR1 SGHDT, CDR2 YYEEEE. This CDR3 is CASSLVAGETYEQYV. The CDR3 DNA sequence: TGTGCCAGCAGCTTGGTCGCGGGGGAGACCTACGAGCAGTACGTC.